This T cell receptor beta chain stems from a study of T cell repertoires in cytomegalovirus infection. Using its own MiXCR run on the reads, TCRdb lists one record per CDR3 protein. The sample has about 69,000 distinct CDR3 sequences, more than 25% seen once. This clonotype was observed a handful of times. Its antigen is not identified. The source material was CD8+ T cells from cultured PBMCs, sampled from culture after CMV antigen stimulation. The TCR sequence derives from a human donor in good health (CMV status not recorded). Some clones in this sample may be carry-over from other donors' samples.

The CDR3 DNA reads as TGCGCCAGCAGTTCCCCGGGACTAGTGCCCTACAATGAGCAGTTCTTC. Its translation is CASSSPGLVPYNEQFF. The V and J genes are TRBV10-2 and TRBJ2-1; the match to TRBD2 covers 8 bases. Germline V gene sequence: CDR1 WSHSY, CDR2 SAAADI. V lost 5 bases and J lost 2; bases outside the gene matches: 8. The CDR3 spans 16 residues.